These T cell receptor beta chains were read from a single sample in a study of T cells in Graves' hyperthyroidism and ophthalmopathy. TCRdb re-analysed the multiplex PCR reads in MiXCR, keeping a single row per CDR3 protein. In the table there are 650,000 to 750,000 distinct CDR3 sequences, 12% to 15% of which are singletons. Sequencing used blood. All receptors come from a woman under 30 with Graves' hyperthyroidism. Both conserved end residues are part of each CDR3. D genes are given only for firm matches. Clone sizes are given selectively: once, few, many, or a class where the clone is expanded.

>TRBJ2-2|-|TRBV27|-
TGTGCCAGCAGTTTAACAGGCGGGGATGGGGGATATACCGGGGAGCTGTTTTTT
CASSLTGGDGGYTGELFF
>TRBJ2-7|TRBD1|TRBV5-6|many
TGTGCCAGCAGCTTCGACAGGGACGACGAGCAGTACTTC
CASSFDRDDEQYF
>TRBJ2-7|TRBD1|TRBV5-6|-
TGTGCCAGCAGCGCCGGGACAGGGAGGTCCTACGAGCAGTACTTC
CASSAGTGRSYEQYF
>TRBJ2-1|-|TRBV7-9|many
TGTGCCAGCAGCTACCGCCTGACAAATGAGCAGTTCTTC
CASSYRLTNEQFF
>TRBJ2-3|TRBD2|TRBV9|-
TGTGCCAGCAGCGCCGGGACTAGCGGGAATCCATCTACGCAGTATTTT
CASSAGTSGNPSTQYF
>TRBJ1-5|-|TRBV7-3|few
TGTGCCAGCGTCAGGGATAGCAATCAGCCCCAGCATTTT
CASVRDSNQPQHF
>TRBJ1-5|-|TRBV2|-
TGTGCCAGCAGTTCAAATCCGACAGGTAGCAATCAGCCCCAGCATTTT
CASSSNPTGSNQPQHF
>TRBJ2-5|TRBD2|TRBV12-3/TRBV12-4|many
TGTGCCAGCAGTGCGTTTAAGGGAGGGCCGGTAGAGACCCAGTACTTC
CASSAFKGGPVETQYF
>TRBJ1-4|TRBD1|TRBV6-1|few
TGTGCCAGCAGTGTCAGGGGGCCGGTAGAAAAACTGTTTTTT
CASSVRGPVEKLFF
>TRBJ2-2|TRBD2|TRBV30|few
TGTGCCTGGAGCGAGCGGGACCCCGGGGAGCTGTTTTTT
CAWSERDPGELFF
>TRBJ2-7|TRBD2|TRBV28|many
TGTGCCAGCAGTTTAGGGACGAGCGGGGGGTACGAGCAGTACTTC
CASSLGTSGGYEQYF
>TRBJ2-2|TRBD2|TRBV12-3/TRBV12-4|-
TGTGCCAGCAGTTTATTGAGACTAGCGGATAACACCGGGGAGCTGTTTTTT
CASSLLRLADNTGELFF
>TRBJ2-2|TRBD1|TRBV19|few
TGTGCCAGTAACGCAGGGGGCTGGACCGGGGAGCTGTTTTTT
CASNAGGWTGELFF
>TRBJ2-7|-|TRBV7-3|many
TGTGCCAGCAGCTTAGGGCTGGACAGCTCCTACGAGCAGTACTTC
CASSLGLDSSYEQYF
>TRBJ1-1|-|TRBV10-3|many
TGTGCCATCATAGATCCCCCGAACACTGAAGCTTTCTTT
CAIIDPPNTEAFF
>TRBJ2-5|-|TRBV27|-
TGTGCCAGCAGCTCCCCCGGGGCCTTGGAGACCCAGTACTTC
CASSSPGALETQYF
>TRBJ2-5|-|TRBV27|-
TGTGCCAGCAGCCTTGGTGCAGGGATCGTGACCCAGTACTTC
CASSLGAGIVTQYF
>TRBJ1-5|-|TRBV20-1|-
TGCAGTGCTAAGAACGCGAACAGGGACCAGCCCCAGCATTTT
CSAKNANRDQPQHF
>TRBJ2-3|-|TRBV3-1|many
TGTGCCAGCAGCCAAGAGCGCACAGGGGGGGGAGATACGCAGTATTTT
CASSQERTGGGDTQYF
>TRBJ2-6|-|TRBV7-9|-
TGTGCCAGCAGCCCGAACCTTGACCTAACAGGCCCTGGGGCCAACGTCCTGACTTTC
CASSPNLDLTGPGANVLTF
>TRBJ2-1|-|TRBV24-1|few
TGTGCCACCAGTGACTCCACAATCGGGCAGATTGAGCAGTTCTTC
CATSDSTIGQIEQFF
>TRBJ2-5|TRBD2|TRBV24-1|few
TGTGCCACCAGTGATCTGAGACTAGCGGGAGGGCAAGAGACCCAGTACTTC
CATSDLRLAGGQETQYF
>TRBJ1-2|-|TRBV20-1|-
TGCAGTGCTAACGTGTATGGCTACACCTTC
CSANVYGYTF
>TRBJ1-6|-|TRBV18|-
TGTGCCAGCTCACCTCAGGGCAGCTATAATTCACCCCTCCACTTT
CASSPQGSYNSPLHF